The clone carrying this T cell receptor beta chain came up many times. Its target is unknown. The entry originates in a study of molecular identifiers for immune sequencing clone quantification. On the study more broadly: In replicates, the authors split RNA from around 18,000 or 91,000 naive CD8 cells five ways and sequenced four.

Findings and limits, study-wide: Clones that exceeded 20 RNA copies held over 98% of effector molecules, yet under 1% in naive cells.

Each library that profiled naive CD8 cells came from approximately 20,000 to 1,000,000 sorted cells with 10%, 30% or 50% RNA. Naive CD8 T cell sorting was performed on the CD8+CD4-CCR7+CD45RA+ phenotype. TCRdb fed the PCR reads into MiXCR, producing one record per CDR3 protein. Here the sample spans approximately 93,000 distinct CDR3 sequences, roughly 25% being singletons. CDR1 and CDR2 from the germline V gene are SGHTA and FQGNSA. V lost 8 bases and J 0 bases, leaving 13 bases between the germline ends. CDR3 length: 14 amino acids. The sample consisted of naive CD8+ T cells from blood, with Jurkat cell RNA spiked in. As for subset: FACS-sorted CD8+CD4-CCR7+CD45RA+ naive T cells. The clonotype was recovered from a human donor in good health. Some libraries in this study had Jurkat cell RNA spiked in. V and J are TRBV7-2 and TRBJ2-5; possible D gene TRBD1, 5 bases. The CDR3 DNA reads as TGTGCCAGCCGCGTACAGGAGTACCAAGAGACCCAGTACTTC. This encodes CASRVQEYQETQYF. The full variable domain, in which reference TRBV7-2 and TRBJ2-5 provide the parts outside the CDR3, is GAGVSQSPSNKVTEKGKDVELRCDPISGHTALYWYRQSLGQGLEFLIYFQGNSAPDKSGLPSDRFSAERTGGSVSTLTIQRTQQEDSAVYLCASRVQEYQETQYFGPGTRLLVL.